Listed below are T cell receptor beta chains from one sample, sequenced in a study of cytomegalovirus exposure and HLA in healthy donors. The assay was immunoSEQ multiplex PCR, and TCRdb's table has in-frame clones only and misses some. This table has 150,000 to 250,000 clones, around 86% appearing once. The sequenced sample was PBMCs. These receptors were collected from a woman aged 50 to 65 in good health and CMV-seropositive. Each CDR3 is given with its conserved first and last residue. D genes are given only for firm matches. Where a row states a size, it is once, few, many or the class of an expanded clone; other rows omit it.

>.|TRBV28|12|TRBJ2-1|.
CASSLTGNEQFF
TGTGCCAGCAGTTTAACGGGAAATGAGCAGTTCTTC
>TRBD2|TRBV10-3|18|TRBJ2-3|once
CAISKRIEVLAMTDTQYF
TGTGCCATCAGTAAGCGGATTGAGGTACTAGCGATGACAGATACGCAGTATTTT
>.|TRBV6-6|15|TRBJ1-2|.
CASSYSTGANYGYTF
TGTGCCAGCAGTTACTCGACGGGGGCTAACTATGGCTACACCTTC
>TRBD1|TRBV4-1|17|TRBJ2-1|.
CASSQVMGQGAHNEQFF
TGCGCCAGCAGCCAAGTCATGGGACAGGGGGCTCACAATGAGCAGTTCTTC
>TRBD1|TRBV18|15|TRBJ1-2|few
CASSAGTGLNYGYTF
TGTGCCAGCTCGGCCGGGACAGGATTGAACTATGGCTACACCTTC
>.|TRBV12-5|12|TRBJ1-2|.
CASGLDLYGYTF
TGTGCTAGTGGTTTGGACCTATATGGCTACACCTTC
>.|TRBV4-1|16|TRBJ1-6|.
CASSQALTRYNSPLHF
TGCGCCAGCAGCCAAGCACTAACGAGGTATAATTCACCCCTCCACTTT
>TRBD1|TRBV10-3|17|TRBJ1-2|.
CAISEKGQGAVGYGYTF
TGTGCCATCAGTGAGAAGGGACAGGGCGCGGTCGGCTATGGCTACACCTTC
>.|TRBV7-9|14|TRBJ2-1|.
CASGTGSSYNEQFF
TGTGCCAGCGGAACAGGGAGCTCCTACAATGAGCAGTTCTTC
>TRBD1|TRBV10-3|13|TRBJ1-2|.
CALRDRGNYGYTF
TGTGCCCTCCGAGACAGGGGCAACTATGGCTACACCTTC
>.|TRBV5-4|12|TRBJ2-3|few
CASSLFPDTQYF
TGTGCCAGCAGCTTGTTTCCGGATACGCAGTATTTT
>.|TRBV10-2|15|TRBJ2-1|few
CASSEPGTVGNEQFF
TGCGCCAGCAGTGAGCCAGGCACCGTAGGCAATGAGCAGTTCTTC
>.|TRBV9|10|TRBJ1-1|.
CFRGNTEAFF
TGTTTCAGGGGAAACACTGAAGCTTTCTTT
>.|TRBV19|16|TRBJ1-2|.
CASKVTAPGTRDGYTF
TGTGCCAGTAAAGTGACAGCTCCAGGGACTAGGGATGGCTACACCTTC
>TRBD2|TRBV29-1|14|TRBJ2-5|.
CSVHERGGVETQYF
TGCAGCGTACACGAGCGGGGGGGCGTGGAGACCCAGTACTTC